A single sample gave rise to the 16 T cell receptor beta chains below, sequenced in a study of identical twins. TCRdb passed the 5' RACE reads through MiXCR, listing each CDR3 protein once. The sample carries some 500,000 distinct CDR3 sequences, 9.5% to 10% recorded once. This sample also belongs to another study, concerning yellow fever vaccine responses in identical twins.

The sequencing input was PBMCs. The receptor source for this set is a woman between 18 and 29 years old in good health.

This clonotype was found many times. The genes are TRBV29-1 and TRBJ2-5; 8 bases fit TRBD1. Germline CDR1 and CDR2: SQVTM and ANQGSEA. The CDR3 consists of 13 residues. V was clipped by 8 bases and J by 4 bases; unmatched bases: 9. In DNA, the CDR3 is TGCAGCTACCGGTACAGGGGGAGAGAGACCCAGTACTTC. Protein sequence: CSYRYRGRETQYF.

This clonotype was seen more than once but under ten times. The J gene is TRBJ2-7, the V gene TRBV7-6; D perhaps matches TRBD1 (5 bases). With 5 bases removed from V and 1 base from J, the gap between germline ends came to 15 bases. Germline CDR1 SGHVS, CDR2 FNYEAQ. The CDR3 is 15 amino acids. The CDR3 spells CASSLGADGSYEQYF. DNA for the CDR3: TGTGCCAGCAGCCTAGGGGCGGACGGGTCCTACGAGCAGTACTTC.

This clonotype was detected a few times. This CDR3 reads CASSLFFRESSYNEQFF. The CDR3 DNA reads as TGTGCCAGCAGCTTATTTTTCCGGGAGAGCTCCTACAATGAGCAGTTCTTC. The gene calls are TRBV7-2 and TRBJ2-1; D may be TRBD2 (6 bases). This CDR3 contains 17 residues. The V gene's germline CDR1 is SGHTA and CDR2 FQGNSA. The V end lost 2 bases, the J end lost 0 bases, and 14 bases lay between the germline ends.

Only a few counts were recorded for this clonotype. J is TRBJ2-6 and V is TRBV5-1; weak D call: TRBD2 (6 bases). This CDR3 is built from 19 residues. Germline CDR1 and CDR2: SGHRS and YFSETQ. Between the trimmed V and J ends, which lost 4 bases and 3 bases, there was a span of 23 bases. As DNA, the CDR3 is TGCGCCAGCAGCCCGAACTCGGGACTGGCAAAGGGTGGGGCCAACGTCCTGACTTTC. Its protein is CASSPNSGLAKGGANVLTF.

The J gene is TRBJ2-2, the V gene TRBV11-2; 9 bases are a match to TRBD1. The junction had 5 bases not matched to a gene; V was cut back by 3 bases and J by 6 bases. The CDR3 is made up of 15 amino acids. Germline V gene sequence: CDR1 SGHAT, CDR2 FQNNGV. Written as DNA, the CDR3 is TGTGCCAGCAGCTTGGGACAGGGTCGGGCCGGGGAGCTGTTTTTT. It codes for CASSLGQGRAGELFF.

This clonotype was picked up many times. The rearrangement joins TRBV12-3 or TRBV12-4 to TRBJ1-1; D uncertain. Trimming removed 2 bases at V and 7 bases at J, with 17 bases between. CDR3 length: 15 residues. The CDR3 DNA reads TGTGCCAGCAGTTTACTGGGCTCGCCGGCAAATGAAGCTTTCTTT. Its protein product is CASSLLGSPANEAFF.

There are many counts of this clonotype. The chain carries TRBV4-3 and TRBJ2-1; D gene ambiguous. Germline V lookup: CDR1 LGHNA, CDR2 YSLEER. CDR3 length: 14 residues. Trimming left V 3 bases short and J 5 bases short, with 11 bases between. As DNA, the CDR3 is TGCGCCAGCAGCCAGTTCCTGCCGGACAATGAGCAGTTCTTC. It translates to CASSQFLPDNEQFF.

This clonotype was recorded many times. CDR3 in amino acids: CASSLAWTSGGRQSYNEQFF. CDR3 nucleotides: TGCGCCAGCAGCTTGGCCTGGACTAGCGGGGGCCGCCAATCCTACAATGAGCAGTTCTTC. This rearrangement joins TRBV5-1 to TRBJ2-1; 13 nucleotides align to TRBD2. J was trimmed by 1 base and V by 0 bases; bases with no gene match: 10. The CDR3 has 20 amino acids. Germline V gene lookup returns CDR1 SGHRS and CDR2 YFSETQ.

This clonotype was picked up a small number of times. The V gene is TRBV20-1, the J gene TRBJ2-4, with D tentatively TRBD1 or TRBD2 (7 bases each). Trimming stripped 6 bases from V and 6 bases from J, with 24 bases between. CDR1 and CDR2 (germline): DFQATT, SNEGSKA (reference sequence). The CDR3 spans 16 residues. The CDR3 region is CSARGGTRGSRNIQYF. CDR3 nucleotide sequence: TGCAGTGCCAGGGGGGGGACGAGAGGCTCCCGAAACATTCAGTACTTC.

This clonotype has a handful of counts. The rearrangement uses TRBV7-2 and TRBJ1-5; D may be TRBD1 (5 bases). The CDR3 totals 13 residues. Germline CDR1 reads SGHTA; CDR2 reads FQGNSA. V gave up 3 bases and J gave up 3 bases, with 6 bases separating them. The CDR3 spells CASSLTDNQPQHF. CDR3 in DNA: TGTGCCAGCAGCTTGACAGACAATCAGCCCCAGCATTTT.

This clonotype has more than one count but fewer than ten. J is TRBJ2-7 and V is TRBV20-1; D is ambiguous. CDR3 length: 13 amino acids. Trimming removed 1 base from V and 2 bases from J, with 9 bases in between. CDR1 DFQATT and CDR2 SNEGSKA come from the germline V gene (reference sequence). The chain's CDR3 is CSARAPWAYEQYF. CDR3 sequence (DNA): TGCAGTGCTAGAGCTCCCTGGGCCTACGAGCAGTACTTC.

This clonotype was picked up many times. This chain links TRBV6-4 with TRBJ2-3; D is unclear. Trimming left V 0 bases short and J 6 bases short, with 10 bases between. This CDR3 contains 14 residues. Germline loops: CDR1 MRHNA, CDR2 SNTAGT. CDR3 amino acids: CASSDSLQSDTQYF. The DNA for the CDR3 is TGTGCCAGCAGTGACTCACTGCAATCGGATACGCAGTATTTT.

This clonotype was picked up many times. This chain links TRBV12-3 or TRBV12-4 with TRBJ2-3, with 9 bases that match TRBD2. J was trimmed by 7 bases and V by 6 bases; bases with no gene match: 11. The length of the CDR3 is 15 residues. CDR3 protein: CASSTVAGVRNTQYF. DNA of the CDR3: TGTGCCAGCAGCACCGTAGCGGGGGTCAGAAATACGCAGTATTTT.

The chain carries TRBV5-6 and TRBJ2-7, with 11 positions matching TRBD1. The J segment lost 6 bases and the V segment lost 0 bases, leaving 2 bases of the junction unmatched. The V gene's germline CDR1 is SGHDT and CDR2 YYEEEE. This CDR3 is 14 amino acids long. In DNA, the CDR3 is TGTGCCAGCAGCTTGGAGGGACAGGGGGTCGAGCAGTACTTC. Protein product: CASSLEGQGVEQYF.

Remarks on this clonotype: This clone may be a read error of a much larger clone one base away. The chain uses TRBV20-1 and TRBJ2-7; TRBD2 agrees at 8 bases. CDR3 length equals 13 residues. Germline trimming cut 2 bases from V and 3 bases from J; bases unmatched to any gene: 3. Germline V gene sequence: CDR1 DFQATT, CDR2 SNEGSKA (reference sequence). CDR3: CSARPRGGYEQYF. The CDR3 DNA reads as TGCAGTGCTAGACCCCGGGGGGGCTACGAGCAGTACTTC.

This clonotype was seen ten or more times. This chain links TRBV10-3 with TRBJ2-1; a possible D gene is TRBD2 (5 bases). V dropped 0 bases and J dropped 8 bases, with 14 bases sitting between them. The germline CDR1 and CDR2 sequences are ENHRY and SYGVKD. The CDR3 sequence is 15 residues long. The CDR3 loop is CAISESSRSGDEQFF. The CDR3 DNA sequence: TGTGCCATCAGTGAGTCGTCCCGGAGCGGCGATGAGCAGTTCTTC.